This is a list of T cell receptor beta chains from one sample in a study of graft-versus-host responses after intestinal transplantation. Sequencing was performed with immunoSEQ multiplex PCR; in TCRdb, only in-frame clones are kept and a portion is missing. The data hold 55,000 to 65,000 clones, with 94% observed a single time. Their target antigens are unknown. The input for sequencing was unstimulated CD4+ T cells sorted from spleen or lymph node cells, taken before transplant. Receptors were obtained from a human donor who was the organ donor for an intestinal transplant. The CDR3 runs from the conserved cysteine through the conserved F or W. The D gene is left open where the match is weak. Clone size, where shown, is once, few, many, or a class for clones that have expanded.

>-|TRBV4-3|TRBJ2-2|15|-
CASSQKALGAGELFF
TGCGCCAGCAGCCAAAAGGCCCTGGGGGCCGGGGAGCTGTTTTTT
>-|TRBV5-5|TRBJ1-2|15|-
CASSPGPQDYYGYTF
TGTGCCAGCAGTCCGGGCCCCCAGGACTATTATGGCTACACCTTC
>-|TRBV7-2|TRBJ1-5|15|-
CASSLELRESQPQHF
TGTGCCAGCAGCTTAGAACTCAGGGAGAGTCAGCCCCAGCATTTT
>-|TRBV10-3|TRBJ2-3|14|TRBD2
CAISGLAGADTQYF
TGTGCCATCAGTGGTCTAGCGGGTGCAGATACGCAGTATTTT
>-|TRBV2|TRBJ2-2|15|-
CASSAGGQNTGELFF
TGTGCCAGCAGTGCCGGGGGGCAGAACACCGGGGAGCTGTTTTTT
>-|TRBV7-2|TRBJ1-2|15|TRBD1
CASSPLAGGSYGYTF
TGTGCCAGCAGCCCGCTTGCAGGGGGCAGCTATGGCTACACCTTC
>-|TRBV15|TRBJ1-5|17|TRBD1
CATSRDIPQGVNQPQHF
TGTGCCACCAGCAGAGATATTCCGCAGGGGGTGAATCAGCCCCAGCATTTT
>-|TRBV6-1|TRBJ1-2|15|TRBD1
CASSAPGQHDYGYTF
TGTGCCAGCAGTGCGCCGGGACAGCACGACTATGGCTACACCTTC
>-|TRBV30|TRBJ1-1|12|-
CAWMAPNPEAFF
TGTGCCTGGATGGCCCCGAACCCTGAAGCTTTCTTT
>-|TRBV11-2|TRBJ2-7|16|-
CASSLVGTGYSYEQYF
TGTGCCAGCAGCTTAGTCGGGACGGGGTATTCCTACGAGCAGTACTTC
>-|TRBV6-5|TRBJ2-7|12|-
CASSYDSYEQYF
TGTGCCAGCAGTTACGACAGCTACGAGCAGTACTTC
>-|TRBV2|TRBJ1-2|12|-
CASSEPAYGYTF
TGTGCCAGCAGTGAGCCAGCCTATGGCTACACCTTC
>-|TRBV7-2|TRBJ2-3|17|-
CASIHGGGGRGADTQYF
TGTGCCAGCATACACGGCGGGGGCGGTCGCGGGGCAGATACGCAGTATTTT
>-|TRBV7-9|TRBJ1-6|16|TRBD1
CASIQMDRGLTSPLHF
TGTGCCAGCATCCAGATGGACAGGGGGCTTACTTCACCCCTCCACTTT
>-|TRBV5-4|TRBJ2-3|14|-
CASSLDRASHTQYF
TGTGCCAGCAGCTTGGATAGGGCGTCGCATACGCAGTATTTT
>-|TRBV5-6|TRBJ2-2|16|-
CASSLSGNWNTGELFF
TGTGCCAGCAGCTTGTCGGGGAATTGGAACACCGGGGAGCTGTTTTTT
>-|TRBV29-1|TRBJ2-5|13|-
CSVGDKAKETQYF
TGCAGCGTTGGAGACAAGGCGAAAGAGACCCAGTACTTC
>-|TRBV5-4|TRBJ1-2|15|-
CASTAGAPRDYGYTF
TGTGCCAGCACCGCCGGGGCCCCTAGGGACTATGGCTACACCTTC
>-|TRBV6-6|TRBJ1-2|13|-
CASSYSPLYGYTF
TGTGCCAGCAGTTACTCCCCTCTCTATGGCTACACCTTC
>-|TRBV6-5|TRBJ1-5|15|TRBD1
CASSPSGTGVPPQHF
TGTGCCAGCAGTCCCTCCGGGACAGGGGTTCCGCCCCAGCATTTT
>-|TRBV7-2|TRBJ1-5|13|-
CASSLGPNQPQHF
TGTGCCAGCAGCTTAGGGCCCAATCAGCCCCAGCATTTT
>-|TRBV7-9|TRBJ2-5|14|TRBD1
CASSWTGGWETQYF
TGTGCCAGCAGCTGGACAGGGGGCTGGGAGACCCAGTACTTC
>-|TRBV9|TRBJ1-2|12|-
CASSVVTGGYTF
TGTGCCAGCAGCGTAGTAACAGGTGGCTACACCTTC
>-|TRBV19|TRBJ1-4|15|-
CASSIGGTTNEKLFF
TGTGCCAGTAGTATAGGCGGGACAACAAATGAAAAACTGTTTTTT
>-|TRBV19|TRBJ2-4|16|-
CASSMRGWEVKNIQYF
TGTGCCAGTAGTATGAGGGGTTGGGAGGTCAAAAACATTCAGTACTTC
>-|TRBV2|TRBJ1-2|13|-
CASNRGRVYGYTF
TGTGCCAGCAATAGGGGCAGGGTCTATGGCTACACCTTC
>-|TRBV11-1|TRBJ2-3|15|TRBD2
CASSFSSGVTDTQYF
TGTGCCAGCAGCTTTTCGAGCGGGGTGACAGATACGCAGTATTTT
>-|TRBV19|TRBJ2-7|15|TRBD2
CASREASAGYYEQYF
TGTGCCAGTAGAGAGGCCTCAGCGGGGTACTACGAGCAGTACTTC
>-|TRBV7-9|TRBJ2-3|15|-
CASSYGQIYTDTQYF
TGTGCCAGCAGCTATGGACAGATCTACACAGATACGCAGTATTTT
>-|TRBV5-1|TRBJ1-3|12|-
CASSLGGNTIYF
TGCGCCAGCAGCTTGGGAGGAAACACCATATATTTT
>-|TRBV4-1|TRBJ1-5|16|-
CASSPNIISNNQPQHF
TGCGCCAGCAGCCCCAACATCATCAGCAACAATCAGCCCCAGCATTTT
>-|TRBV5-1|TRBJ1-1|16|-
CASSRSSVGRNTEAFF
TGCGCCAGCAGTCGCTCGTCGGTGGGTCGGAACACTGAAGCTTTCTTT
>-|TRBV25-1|TRBJ2-3|16|-
CASSEPQPGGGDTQYF
TGTGCCAGCAGTGAACCACAACCGGGGGGCGGGGATACGCAGTATTTT
>-|TRBV7-9|TRBJ2-2|14|-
CASTDITSYGELFF
TGTGCCAGCACCGATATTACTAGCTACGGGGAGCTGTTTTTT
>-|TRBV6-1|TRBJ2-5|13|TRBD1
CASRTGGQETQYF
TGTGCCAGCAGGACAGGGGGCCAGGAGACCCAGTACTTC
>once|TRBV7-2|TRBJ2-3|17|TRBD2
CASSLGLAGGGTDTQYF
TGTGCCAGCAGCTTAGGGCTAGCGGGGGGCGGGACAGATACGCAGTATTTT
>once|TRBV6-5|TRBJ2-7|14|TRBD1
CASSLNRGAYEQYF
TGTGCCAGCAGTTTAAACAGGGGGGCCTACGAGCAGTACTTC
>-|TRBV5-4|TRBJ2-5|16|TRBD1
CASSFTRTQGKETQYF
TGTGCCAGCAGCTTCACCCGCACACAGGGGAAGGAGACCCAGTACTTC
>-|TRBV7-2|TRBJ2-5|16|TRBD2
CASSFQSGGAQETQYF
TGTGCCAGCAGCTTCCAATCCGGGGGGGCCCAAGAGACCCAGTACTTC
>-|TRBV7-2|TRBJ2-2|13|-
CASSLVVAGELFF
TGTGCCAGCAGCTTAGTCGTAGCGGGGGAGCTGTTTTTT
>-|TRBV6-1|TRBJ2-7|16|-
CASSEYPLARVYEQYF
TGTGCCAGCAGTGAATATCCCCTAGCGCGGGTCTACGAGCAGTACTTC
>-|TRBV6-5|TRBJ1-2|14|-
CASSYWGTNYGYTF
TGTGCCAGCAGTTACTGGGGAACTAACTATGGCTACACCTTC
>-|TRBV4-1|TRBJ1-6|15|-
CASGSRALDNSPLHF
TGCGCCAGTGGATCAAGGGCCCTTGATAATTCACCCCTCCACTTT
>-|TRBV21-1|TRBJ1-2|13|-
CATGGAENYGYTF
TGTGCCACAGGTGGGGCCGAGAACTATGGCTACACCTTC
>-|TRBV29-1|TRBJ1-1|10|-
CSAADTEAFF
TGCAGCGCCGCGGACACTGAAGCTTTCTTT
>-|TRBV4-2|TRBJ2-5|14|-
CASSQEGGLETQYF
TGTGCCAGCAGCCAAGAGGGGGGCCTGGAGACCCAGTACTTC
>-|TRBV7-8|TRBJ2-1|15|TRBD2
CASSLSGASYNEQFF
TGTGCCAGCAGCCTTAGCGGGGCTTCCTACAATGAGCAGTTCTTC
>-|TRBV5-4|TRBJ2-5|18|TRBD2
CASSLVTSGARAYETQYF
TGTGCCAGCAGCTTAGTCACTAGCGGGGCCCGGGCGTACGAGACCCAGTACTTC
>-|TRBV6-1|TRBJ1-4|13|-
CASRVSANEKLFF
TGTGCCAGCAGGGTGTCGGCTAATGAAAAACTGTTTTTT
>-|TRBV7-2|TRBJ2-3|16|-
CASSLGWLSSTDTQYF
TGTGCCAGCAGCTTAGGATGGTTATCTAGCACAGATACGCAGTATTTT
>-|TRBV29-1|TRBJ2-2|14|TRBD2
CSAPVPSGAGELFF
TGCAGTGCGCCGGTACCTAGCGGGGCCGGGGAGCTGTTTTTT
>-|TRBV6-5|TRBJ1-2|12|TRBD1
CASRAGQTRYTF
TGTGCCAGCAGGGCGGGACAGACACGCTACACCTTC
>-|TRBV5-1|TRBJ2-7|15|TRBD1
CASSLGQGFSYEQYF
TGCGCCAGCAGCTTGGGACAGGGTTTTTCCTACGAGCAGTACTTC
>-|TRBV5-1|TRBJ2-2|15|-
CASSLAFANTGELFF
TGCGCCAGCAGCTTGGCCTTTGCAAACACCGGGGAGCTGTTTTTT